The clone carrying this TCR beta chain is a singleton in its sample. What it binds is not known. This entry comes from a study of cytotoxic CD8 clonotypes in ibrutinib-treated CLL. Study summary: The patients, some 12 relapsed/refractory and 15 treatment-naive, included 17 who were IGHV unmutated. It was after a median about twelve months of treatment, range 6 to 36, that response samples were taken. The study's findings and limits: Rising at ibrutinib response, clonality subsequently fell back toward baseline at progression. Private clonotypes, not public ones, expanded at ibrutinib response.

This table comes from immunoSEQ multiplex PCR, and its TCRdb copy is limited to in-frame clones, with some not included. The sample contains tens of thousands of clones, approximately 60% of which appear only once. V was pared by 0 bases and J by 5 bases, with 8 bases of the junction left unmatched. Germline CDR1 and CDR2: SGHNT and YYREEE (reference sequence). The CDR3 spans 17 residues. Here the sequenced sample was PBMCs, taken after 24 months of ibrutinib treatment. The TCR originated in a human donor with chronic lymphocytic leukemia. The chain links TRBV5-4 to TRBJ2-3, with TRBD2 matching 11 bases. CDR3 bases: TGTGCCAGCAGCTTGGGGAGGCTAGCGGGAGGAAAAGATACGCAGTATTTT. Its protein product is CASSLGRLAGGKDTQYF.